These 23 T cell receptor beta chains were sequenced from one sample in a study of neurological immune-mediated disorders. TCRdb passed the 5' RACE reads through MiXCR, listing each CDR3 protein once. Of approximately 48,000 distinct CDR3 sequences listed, under 3.5% are singletons. The sequencing sample was made of PBMCs. The receptors stem from a woman aged 50 to 65 with multiple sclerosis.

The V gene is TRBV6-6, the J gene TRBJ2-3, with TRBD2 matching over 11 bases. This CDR3 region has 21 residues. Germline lookup yields CDR1 MNHNY and CDR2 SVGAGI (reference sequence). The V segment lost 0 bases and the J segment 0 bases; nucleotides outside the gene matches: 14. CDR3: CASSYSGLAGGSDTSTDTQYF. The DNA for the CDR3 is TGTGCCAGCAGTTACTCGGGGCTAGCGGGGGGATCCGATACTAGCACAGATACGCAGTATTTT.

This clonotype was seen many times. The chain employs TRBV20-1 and TRBJ2-3, with D hard to call. Trimming stripped 0 bases from V and 0 bases from J, with 10 bases between. Germline CDR1 is DFQATT and CDR2 is SNEGSKA (reference sequence). The CDR3 totals 15 residues. The CDR3 DNA is TGCAGTGCTAGAGATCAGGTGGCTAGCACAGATACGCAGTATTTT. Translation gives CSARDQVASTDTQYF.

This clonotype was observed at least ten times. The rearrangement joins TRBV9 to TRBJ2-1; 11 bases line up with TRBD2. V lost 4 bases and J lost 6; bases outside the gene matches: 9. Germline assignment: CDR1 SGDLS and CDR2 YYNGEE. The CDR3 runs 16 residues. Here the CDR3 DNA reads TGTGCCAGCAGCCCCCCCATCGGGACTAGCGGCAATGAGCAGTTCTTC. It specifies CASSPPIGTSGNEQFF.

This clonotype was picked up many times. The J gene is TRBJ2-4, the V gene TRBV15; the match to TRBD1 covers 9 bases. CDR3 length: 18 residues. Germline V lookup: CDR1 LNHNV, CDR2 YYDKDF (reference sequence). V lost 2 bases, J lost 0 bases, and 8 bases stayed unmatched. CDR3 amino acids: CATSRRQGQGIAKNIQYF. CDR3 DNA sequence: TGTGCCACCAGCAGACGGCAGGGACAGGGTATAGCCAAAAACATTCAGTACTTC.

There are many counts of this clonotype. The chain uses TRBV12-3 or TRBV12-4 and TRBJ1-1; D possibly corresponds to TRBD1 (5 bases). The CDR3 is made up of 14 amino acids. The V and J ends lost 7 bases and 0 bases respectively, with 12 bases between them. The CDR3 DNA reads as TGTGCCAGCACAAGACAGTTAATGAACACTGAAGCTTTCTTT. It specifies CASTRQLMNTEAFF.

This clonotype was counted at least ten times. The chain combines TRBV9 with TRBJ1-3, with D uncertain. Germline values: CDR1 SGDLS, CDR2 YYNGEE. This CDR3 is built from 14 residues. Trimming left V 7 bases short and J 0 bases short, with 11 bases between. CDR3 in amino acids: CASRTGSSGNTIYF. CDR3 sequence (DNA): TGTGCCAGCCGAACGGGGAGCTCTGGAAACACCATATATTTT.

This clonotype showed up many times. The CDR3 region has the DNA TGTGCCAGCAGCTTAAGGACTGAAGCTTTCTTT. Its protein is CASSLRTEAFF. The genes are TRBV7-2 and TRBJ1-1; D is ambiguous. The germline gives CDR1 SGHTA, CDR2 FQGNSA. There are 11 residues in the CDR3. V was cut by 2 bases and J by 5 bases, with 3 bases left in between.

This clonotype has at least ten counts. The chain employs TRBV28 and TRBJ2-7; 7 bases are shared with TRBD1. Germline lookup yields CDR1 MDHEN and CDR2 SYDVKM. J lost 3 bases, V lost 5 bases, and 13 bases had no gene match. This CDR3 region has 16 residues. The CDR3 region is CASSPTGRGLNYEQYV. The CDR3 DNA reads TGTGCCAGCAGTCCGACAGGGCGAGGGCTAAACTACGAGCAGTACGTC.

This clonotype was seen a few times. V gene TRBV6-1 combines with J gene TRBJ2-1, with 11 nucleotides matching TRBD2. CDR1 and CDR2 from the germline V gene are MNHNS and SASEGT. This CDR3 spans 18 amino acids. V gave up 2 bases and J gave up 6 bases; unmatched junction bases: 12. In nucleotides, the CDR3 is TGTGCCAGCAGTGAATTATCCCGACCTAGCGGGAGGCCCAATGAGCAGTTCTTC. Its protein product is CASSELSRPSGRPNEQFF.

Ten or more counts support this clonotype. V usage is TRBV3-1 and J usage is TRBJ2-1; D is unresolved. CDR1 and CDR2 (germline): LGHDT, YNNKEL (reference sequence). This CDR3 is 17 amino acids long. V lost 0 bases and J 0 bases, leaving 12 bases between the germline ends. The CDR3 loop is CASSQDHIRPSYNEQFF. For the CDR3, the DNA is TGTGCCAGCAGCCAAGATCACATTAGACCCTCCTACAATGAGCAGTTCTTC.

This clonotype is judged medium-sized (0.01 to 0.1%). The rearrangement links TRBV9 to TRBJ2-1, with no clear D. The CDR3 contains 16 residues. The V end lost 0 bases, the J end lost 2 bases, and 12 bases lay between the germline ends. Germline V gene lookup returns CDR1 SGDLS and CDR2 YYNGEE. CDR3 loop: CASSVGELSPYNEQFF. The CDR3 nucleotides are TGTGCCAGCAGCGTAGGAGAACTATCCCCCTACAATGAGCAGTTCTTC. Variable domain in full (rest from reference TRBV9 and TRBJ2-1): DSGVTQTPKHLITATGQRVTLRCSPRSGDLSVYWYQQSLDQGLQFLIQYYNGEERAKGNILERFSAQQFPDLHSELNLSSLELGDSALYFCASSVGELSPYNEQFFGPGTRLTVL.

This clonotype was counted many times. V and J are TRBV5-1 and TRBJ2-1; no definite D call. CDR1 SGHRS and CDR2 YFSETQ come from the germline V gene. This CDR3 contains 16 residues. V shed 0 bases and J shed 0 bases, with 10 bases lying between them. CDR3 nucleotide sequence: TGCGCCAGCAGCTTGGAGGCTGTAAGCTCCTACAATGAGCAGTTCTTC. Translating it yields CASSLEAVSSYNEQFF.

In this sample, this clonotype turned up a few times. One end of the junction does not line up with germline, which may come from a read error. The chain combines TRBV10-3 with TRBJ1-6; 8 bases agree with TRBD1. Germline assignment: CDR1 ENHRY and CDR2 SYGVKD. The CDR3 spans 15 residues. The CDR3 loop reads CAISGAGGRDSTLNF. Here the CDR3 DNA reads TGTGCCATCAGTGGGGCAGGGGGCAGGGATTCAACCCTCAACTTT.

Comments on this clonotype: This may stem from a read error, because a much larger clone lies one nucleotide away. V gene TRBV20-1 combines with J gene TRBJ2-5; D possibly corresponds to TRBD2 (5 bases). The CDR3 spans 11 residues. Germline CDR1 DFQATT, CDR2 SNEGSKA (reference sequence). The CDR3 region is CSASPGETKYF. The DNA for the CDR3 is TGCAGTGCTAGCCCCGGGGAGACCAAGTACTTC.

This clonotype was counted many times. The rearrangement links TRBV6-6 to TRBJ1-2; perhaps TRBD1 as D (6 bases). Trimming took 5 bases from V and 4 from J, leaving 8 bases between them. CDR3 length equals 12 residues. Germline V gene data show CDR1 as MNHNY and CDR2 as SVGAGI (reference sequence). In DNA form, the CDR3 reads TGTGCCAGCAGTGACAGGTTCTATGGCTACACCTTC. This codes for CASSDRFYGYTF.

In this sample, this clonotype turned up many times. The chain recombines TRBV6-1 with TRBJ1-6; TRBD1 agrees at 8 bases. CDR1 is MNHNS and CDR2 is SASEGT in the germline V gene. V was clipped by 7 bases and J by 10 bases; unmatched bases: 6. The CDR3 is 13 residues long. The CDR3 DNA is TGTGCCAGCACGGTGACAGGGGCATCACCCCTCCACTTT. Encoded protein: CASTVTGASPLHF.

This clonotype was observed many times. This sequence joins TRBV28 and TRBJ2-1; 9 bases fit TRBD2. The germline V gene encodes CDR1 MDHEN and CDR2 SYDVKM. V gave up 2 bases and J gave up 8 bases; unmatched junction bases: 7. There are 15 residues in the CDR3. Here the CDR3 DNA reads TGTGCCAGCAGTTTAGCGGGGGGGCCCCTCGATGAGCAGTTCTTC. It encodes CASSLAGGPLDEQFF.

The V call is TRBV2, the J call TRBJ2-6, with a tentative D call TRBD1 (5 bases). The CDR3 contains 15 residues. Germline lookup yields CDR1 SNHLY and CDR2 FYNNEI. V was trimmed by 5 bases and J by 0 bases, leaving 8 bases between them. The DNA for the CDR3 is TGTGCCAGCAGTCGACAGATCTCTGGGGCCAACGTCCTGACTTTC. Protein sequence: CASSRQISGANVLTF.

Of note for this clonotype: Its ends do not fully match the called genes, so a read error is possible. The chain employs TRBV9 and TRBJ2-2; D possibly matches TRBD1 or TRBD2 (5 bases each). CDR3 length equals 14 residues. Germline assignment: CDR1 SGDLS and CDR2 YYNGEE. The CDR3, as DNA: TGTGCCAGCAGCGGTCCAGCAGGGCCCGGGGAGCCGTTTTTT. Translation: CASSGPAGPGEPFF. The full variable domain, its missing parts supplied by reference TRBV9 and TRBJ2-2, is DSGVTQTPKHLITATGQRVTLRCSPRSGDLSVYWYQQSLDQGLQFLIQYYNGEERAKGNILERFSAQQFPDLHSELNLSSLELGDSALYFCASSGPAGPGEPFFGEGSRLTVL.

In its sample, this clonotype was seen many times. This rearrangement joins TRBV7-2 to TRBJ2-5; 7 nucleotides align to TRBD1. With 1 base clipped from V and 4 bases from J, the junction kept 12 bases outside the gene matches. CDR3 length: 17 residues. Germline V lookup: CDR1 SGHTA, CDR2 FQGNSA. This CDR3 is CASSLGRGRGLGETQYF. The CDR3 DNA is TGTGCCAGCAGCTTAGGCAGGGGGAGAGGTTTGGGAGAGACCCAGTACTTC.

The table lists this clonotype with many counts. CDR3 residues: CASSIGAGTWKTEAFF. CDR3 nucleotides: TGTGCCAGTAGTATCGGTGCAGGAACCTGGAAGACTGAAGCTTTCTTT. The chain employs TRBV19 and TRBJ1-1; D call uncertain. This CDR3 is 16 amino acids long. Germline loops: CDR1 LNHDA, CDR2 SQIVND (reference sequence). V gave up 3 bases and J gave up 5 bases, with 19 bases separating them.

This clonotype was counted at least ten times. This sequence joins TRBV28 and TRBJ2-4; 10 bases line up with TRBD2. Germline V gives CDR1 MDHEN, CDR2 SYDVKM. CDR3 size: 17 residues. V shed 5 bases and J 6 bases; nucleotides not matched to a gene: 13. The CDR3 protein is CASSAPGLAPPRNIQYF. The DNA of the CDR3 is TGTGCCAGCAGTGCACCGGGACTAGCGCCTCCGCGAAACATTCAGTACTTC. Combining the CDR3 with reference TRBV28 and TRBJ2-4 gives the whole variable domain DVKVTQSSRYLVKRTGEKVFLECVQDMDHENMFWYRQDPGLGLRLIYFSYDVKMKEKGDIPEGYSVSREKKERFSLILESASTNQTSMYLCASSAPGLAPPRNIQYFGAGTRLSVL.

This clonotype has ten or more counts. The chain carries TRBV5-1 and TRBJ1-5; the D gene is possibly TRBD1 (6 bases). V dropped 4 bases and J dropped 0 bases, with 11 bases sitting between them. CDR3 length: 15 residues. The germline V gene has CDR1 SGHRS and CDR2 YFSETQ. The CDR3 reads CASSRSGDSNQPQHF. The CDR3 DNA sequence: TGCGCCAGCAGCCGTTCAGGGGATAGCAATCAGCCCCAGCATTTT.